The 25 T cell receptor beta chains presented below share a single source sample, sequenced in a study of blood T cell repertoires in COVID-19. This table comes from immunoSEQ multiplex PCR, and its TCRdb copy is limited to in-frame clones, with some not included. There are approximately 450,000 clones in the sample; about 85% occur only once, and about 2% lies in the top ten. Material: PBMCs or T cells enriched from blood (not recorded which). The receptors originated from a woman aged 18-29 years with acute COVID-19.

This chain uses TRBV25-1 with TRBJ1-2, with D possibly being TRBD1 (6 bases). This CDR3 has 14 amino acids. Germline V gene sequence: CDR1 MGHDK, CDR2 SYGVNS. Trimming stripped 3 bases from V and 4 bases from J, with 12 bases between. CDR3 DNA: TGTGCCAGCAGTGATTACAGGGCGGGCTATGGCTACACCTTC. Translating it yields CASSDYRAGYGYTF.

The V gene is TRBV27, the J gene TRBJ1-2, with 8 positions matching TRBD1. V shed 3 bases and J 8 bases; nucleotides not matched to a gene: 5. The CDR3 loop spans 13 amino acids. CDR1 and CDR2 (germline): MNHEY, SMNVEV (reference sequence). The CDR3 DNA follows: TGTGCCAGCAGTTTCCGGTCAGGGGGCGGCTACACCTTC. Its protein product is CASSFRSGGGYTF.

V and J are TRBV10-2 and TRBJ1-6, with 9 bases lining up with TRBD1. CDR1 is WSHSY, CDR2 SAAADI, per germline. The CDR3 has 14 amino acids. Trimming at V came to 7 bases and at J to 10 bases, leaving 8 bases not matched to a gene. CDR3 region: CASKPRTGESPLHF. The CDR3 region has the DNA TGCGCCAGCAAGCCCCGGACAGGGGAATCACCCCTCCACTTT.

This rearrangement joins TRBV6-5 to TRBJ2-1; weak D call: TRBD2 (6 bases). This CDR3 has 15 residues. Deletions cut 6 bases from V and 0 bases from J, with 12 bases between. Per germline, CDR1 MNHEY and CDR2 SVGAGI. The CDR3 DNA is TGTGCCAGCAGCCGGGAGCTAAGCTCCTACAATGAGCAGTTCTTC. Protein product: CASSRELSSYNEQFF.

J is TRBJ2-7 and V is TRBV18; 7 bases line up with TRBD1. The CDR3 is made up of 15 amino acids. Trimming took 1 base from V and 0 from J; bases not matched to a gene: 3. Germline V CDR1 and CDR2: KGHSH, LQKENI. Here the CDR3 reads CASSPQGQSSYEQYF. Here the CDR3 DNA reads TGTGCCAGCTCACCACAGGGACAGAGCTCCTACGAGCAGTACTTC.

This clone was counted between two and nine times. CDR3 residues: CASSRAWGDTEAFF. CDR3 nucleotides: TGTGCCAGCAGCCGGGCCTGGGGGGACACTGAAGCTTTCTTT. This chain connects TRBV7-2 to TRBJ1-1; D possibly corresponds to TRBD1 (5 bases). Germline loops: CDR1 SGHTA, CDR2 FQGNSA. The CDR3 contains 14 residues. V was shortened by 5 bases and J by 3 bases, with 13 bases between the two germline ends.

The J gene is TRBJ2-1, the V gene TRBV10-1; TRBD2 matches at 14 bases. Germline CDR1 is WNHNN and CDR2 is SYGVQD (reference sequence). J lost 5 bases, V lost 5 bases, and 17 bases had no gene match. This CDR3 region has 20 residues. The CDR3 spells CASSRTWGLAGVGNNNEQFF. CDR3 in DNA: TGCGCCAGCAGTCGGACCTGGGGACTAGCGGGAGTGGGGAACAACAATGAGCAGTTCTTC.

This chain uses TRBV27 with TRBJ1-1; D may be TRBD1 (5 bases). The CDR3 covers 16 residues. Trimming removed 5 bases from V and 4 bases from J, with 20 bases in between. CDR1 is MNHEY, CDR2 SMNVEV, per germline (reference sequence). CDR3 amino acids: CASSPAYRRGATEAFF. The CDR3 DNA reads TGTGCCAGCAGTCCCGCCTACAGGAGGGGCGCCACTGAAGCTTTCTTT.

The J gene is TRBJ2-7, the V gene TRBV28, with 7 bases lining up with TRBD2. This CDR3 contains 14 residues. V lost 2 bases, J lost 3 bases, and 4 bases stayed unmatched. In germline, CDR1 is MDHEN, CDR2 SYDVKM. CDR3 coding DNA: TGTGCCAGCAGTTTAAGCGGGGCGCACTACGAGCAGTACTTC. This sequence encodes CASSLSGAHYEQYF.

CDR3 protein: CASSQALILSYEQYF. CDR3 DNA sequence: TGTGCCAGCAGCCAAGCTCTAATCCTCTCATACGAGCAGTACTTC. The chain has TRBV3-1 (or the pseudogene TRBV3-2) and TRBJ2-7; D is uncertain. This CDR3 has 15 residues. The ends were cut back, 1 base at V and 4 bases at J, with 14 bases in the middle. Germline V CDR1 and CDR2: LGHDT, YNNKEL (reference sequence).

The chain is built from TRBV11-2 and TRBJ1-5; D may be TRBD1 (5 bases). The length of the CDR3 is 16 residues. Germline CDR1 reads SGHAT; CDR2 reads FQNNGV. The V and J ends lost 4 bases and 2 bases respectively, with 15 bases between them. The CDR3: CASSSRRGTGNQPQHF. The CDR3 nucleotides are TGTGCCAGCAGCTCCCGGAGGGGTACCGGCAATCAGCCCCAGCATTTT. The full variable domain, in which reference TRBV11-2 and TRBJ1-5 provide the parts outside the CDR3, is EAGVAQSPRYKIIEKRQSVAFWCNPISGHATLYWYQQILGQGPKLLIQFQNNGVVDDSQLPKDRFSAERLKGVDSTLKIQPAKLEDSAVYLCASSSRRGTGNQPQHFGDGTRLSIL.

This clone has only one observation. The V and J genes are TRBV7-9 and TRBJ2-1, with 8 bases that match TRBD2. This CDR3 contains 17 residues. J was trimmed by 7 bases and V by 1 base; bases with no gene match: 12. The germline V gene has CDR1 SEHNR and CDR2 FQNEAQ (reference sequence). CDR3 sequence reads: CASSLDEPGLVFNEQFF. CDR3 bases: TGTGCCAGCAGCTTAGACGAGCCGGGACTAGTTTTTAATGAGCAGTTCTTC.

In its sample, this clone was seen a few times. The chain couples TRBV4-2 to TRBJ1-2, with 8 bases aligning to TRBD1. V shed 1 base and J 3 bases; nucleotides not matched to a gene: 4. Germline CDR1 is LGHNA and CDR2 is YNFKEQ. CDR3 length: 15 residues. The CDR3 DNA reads TGTGCCAGCAGCCAAGTGACAGGGGCGGACTATGGCTACACCTTC. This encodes CASSQVTGADYGYTF.

The CDR3 loop reads CASSLHDRVGWQFF. CDR3 in DNA: TGTGCCAGCAGTTTACACGACAGGGTTGGTTGGCAGTTCTTC. V and J are TRBV28 and TRBJ2-1; 7 bases map to TRBD1. The CDR3 spans 14 residues. CDR1 MDHEN and CDR2 SYDVKM come from the germline V gene. V was pared by 2 bases and J by 12 bases, with 10 bases of the junction left unmatched.

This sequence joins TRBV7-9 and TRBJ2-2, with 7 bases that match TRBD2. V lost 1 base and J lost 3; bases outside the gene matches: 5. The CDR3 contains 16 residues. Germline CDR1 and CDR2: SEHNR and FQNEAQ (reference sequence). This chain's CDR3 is CASSLVLARDTGELFF. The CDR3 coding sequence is TGTGCCAGCAGCTTAGTACTAGCGCGAGACACCGGGGAGCTGTTTTTT.

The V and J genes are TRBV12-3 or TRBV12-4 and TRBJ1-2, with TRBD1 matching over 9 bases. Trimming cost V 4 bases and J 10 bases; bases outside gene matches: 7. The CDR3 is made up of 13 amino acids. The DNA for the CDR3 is TGTGCCAGCAGTTCCGGGACAGGGTTAGACTACACCTTC. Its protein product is CASSSGTGLDYTF.

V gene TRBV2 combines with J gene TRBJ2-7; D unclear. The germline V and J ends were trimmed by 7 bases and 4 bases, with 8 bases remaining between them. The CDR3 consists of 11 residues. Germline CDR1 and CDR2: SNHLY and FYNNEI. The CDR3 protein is CASNGGYEQYF. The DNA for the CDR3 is TGTGCCAGCAACGGCGGTTACGAGCAGTACTTC.

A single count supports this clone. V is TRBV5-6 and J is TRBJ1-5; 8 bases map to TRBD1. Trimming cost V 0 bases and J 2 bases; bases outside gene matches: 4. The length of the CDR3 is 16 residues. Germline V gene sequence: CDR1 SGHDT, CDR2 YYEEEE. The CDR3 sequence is CASSLARQGRNQPQHF. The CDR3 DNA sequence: TGTGCCAGCAGCTTGGCCCGACAGGGGCGCAATCAGCCCCAGCATTTT.

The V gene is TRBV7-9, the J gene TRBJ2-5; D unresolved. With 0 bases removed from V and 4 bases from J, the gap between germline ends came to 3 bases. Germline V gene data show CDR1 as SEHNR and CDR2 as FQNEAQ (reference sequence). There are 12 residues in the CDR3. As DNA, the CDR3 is TGTGCCAGCAGCTTAGCGAGAGAGACCCAGTACTTC. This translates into CASSLARETQYF.

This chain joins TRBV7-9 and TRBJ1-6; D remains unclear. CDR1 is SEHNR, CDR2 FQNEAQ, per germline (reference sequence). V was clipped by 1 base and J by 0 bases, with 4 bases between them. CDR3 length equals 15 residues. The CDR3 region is CASSLDYSYNSPLHF. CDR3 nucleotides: TGTGCCAGCAGCTTAGATTACTCCTATAATTCACCCCTCCACTTT.

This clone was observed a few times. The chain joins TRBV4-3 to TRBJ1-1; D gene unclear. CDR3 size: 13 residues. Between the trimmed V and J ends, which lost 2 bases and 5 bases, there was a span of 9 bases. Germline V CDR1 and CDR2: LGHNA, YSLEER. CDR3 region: CASSQRSVTEAFF. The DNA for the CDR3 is TGCGCCAGCAGCCAACGGAGTGTGACTGAAGCTTTCTTT.

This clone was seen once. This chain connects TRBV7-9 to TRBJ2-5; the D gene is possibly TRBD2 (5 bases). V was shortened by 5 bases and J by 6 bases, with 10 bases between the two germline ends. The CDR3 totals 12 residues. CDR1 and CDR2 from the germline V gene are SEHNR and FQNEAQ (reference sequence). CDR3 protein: CASSRPGKTQYF. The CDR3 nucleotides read TGTGCCAGCAGCCGGCCCGGGAAGACCCAGTACTTC.

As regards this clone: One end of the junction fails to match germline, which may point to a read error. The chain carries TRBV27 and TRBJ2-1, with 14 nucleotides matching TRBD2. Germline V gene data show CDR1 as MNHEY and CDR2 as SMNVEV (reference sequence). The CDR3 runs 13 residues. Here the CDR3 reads CATRLAGGNDQFF. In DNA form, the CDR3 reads TGTGCCACCAGACTAGCGGGGGGGAATGATCAGTTCTTC.

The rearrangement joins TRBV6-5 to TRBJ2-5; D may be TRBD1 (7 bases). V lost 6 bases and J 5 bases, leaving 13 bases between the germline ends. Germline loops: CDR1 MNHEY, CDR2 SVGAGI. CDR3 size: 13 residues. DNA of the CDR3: TGTGCCAGCAGGCGACAGGGAGGCGAGACCCAGTACTTC. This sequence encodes CASRRQGGETQYF.

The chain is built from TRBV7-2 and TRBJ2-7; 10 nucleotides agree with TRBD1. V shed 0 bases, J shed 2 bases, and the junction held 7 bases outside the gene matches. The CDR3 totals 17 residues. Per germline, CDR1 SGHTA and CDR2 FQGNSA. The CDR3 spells CASSLAWGQGRTYEQYF. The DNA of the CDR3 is TGTGCCAGCAGCTTAGCTTGGGGACAGGGGCGGACCTACGAGCAGTACTTC.